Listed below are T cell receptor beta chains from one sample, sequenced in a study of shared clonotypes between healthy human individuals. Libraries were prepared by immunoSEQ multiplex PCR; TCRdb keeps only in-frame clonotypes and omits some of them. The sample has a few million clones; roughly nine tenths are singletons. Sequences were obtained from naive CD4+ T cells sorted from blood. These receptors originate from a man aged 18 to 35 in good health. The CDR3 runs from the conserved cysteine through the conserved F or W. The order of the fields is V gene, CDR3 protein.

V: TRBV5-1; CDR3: CASSTGSTDTQYF
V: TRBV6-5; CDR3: CASTPPGARDIQYF
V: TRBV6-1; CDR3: CASSSGPNYNEQFF
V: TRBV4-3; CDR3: CASSQTWTGENSPLHF
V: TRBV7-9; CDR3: CASSLWGAGYNEQFF
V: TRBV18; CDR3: CASSPPGQGGYNEQFF
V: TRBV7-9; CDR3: CASSSSWDREDKNIQYF
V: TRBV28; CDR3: CASSSGGSGELFF
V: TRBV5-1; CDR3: CASSLGQGVGYTF
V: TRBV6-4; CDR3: CASSVLTSGTPYEQYF
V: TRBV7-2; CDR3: CASSLVADPLAKNIQYF
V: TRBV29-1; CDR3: CSVEFGGNQPQHF
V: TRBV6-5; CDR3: CASNPGHDEQYF